This T cell receptor beta chain was retrieved from a study of graft-versus-host responses after intestinal transplantation. Background on the study: Induction with anti-thymocyte globulin, then tacrolimus and steroids for three to four years, was given to all recipients.

Sequencing used immunoSEQ multiplex PCR; TCRdb keeps in-frame clones, though not all of them. The repertoire consists of 90,000 to 95,000 clones, with around nine tenths occurring once and the leading ten covering roughly 5.5%. Study-wide points: The recipient marrow held GvH clones, and some of them showed up first in ileum or blood.

On this clone itself: Antigen specificity is unknown.

Germline CDR1 SGHDT, CDR2 YYEEEE. There are 13 residues in the CDR3. Trimming shortened V by 0 bases and J by 7 bases, and 10 bases separated the two germline ends. The chain joins TRBV5-6 to TRBJ1-2; D is unresolved. This specimen consisted of unstimulated CD8+ T cells sorted from spleen or lymph node cells, obtained before intestinal transplant. The receptor was isolated from a human donor who received an intestinal transplant. The CDR3 loop reads CASSLGTAVGYTF. CDR3 sequence (DNA): TGTGCCAGCAGCTTGGGTACTGCAGTTGGCTACACCTTC.